This TCR beta chain was captured in a study of T cells in Graves' hyperthyroidism and ophthalmopathy. TCR beta CDR3 regions were amplified from RNA. Initially, a first-round RT-PCR of the TCR CDR3 employed the HTBI primer set. From the multiplex PCR reads, TCRdb called clonotypes with MiXCR, one entry per CDR3 protein. The sample carries over 650,000 distinct CDR3 sequences, roughly 15% recorded once. Uncontrolled infection, other autoimmune disease, pregnancy or lactation excluded patients. The CDR3 is 15 amino acids. J gave up 3 bases and V 1 base, and 0 bases lay outside the gene matches. Germline CDR1 is MGHRA and CDR2 is YSYEKL.

The source of this sequence is a man between 18 and 29 years old with Graves' hyperthyroidism. The sample consisted of blood. The rearrangement links TRBV4-1 to TRBJ2-3, with 11 bases fitting TRBD2. Here the CDR3 reads CASSQVAGGTDTQYF. CDR3 in DNA: TGCGCCAGCAGCCAAGTAGCGGGAGGGACAGATACGCAGTATTTT.